This T cell receptor (beta chain) is from a study of T cell clonality in common variable immunodeficiency. The CDR3 length is 19 residues. The germline V gene encodes CDR1 LNHDA and CDR2 SQIVND (reference sequence). This clone turned up a few times. The junction departs from germline at one end; a sequencing error may be responsible. The CDR3 extends 3 residues past the end of the read, so its final part is completed from the germline J gene. Profiling relied on immunoSEQ multiplex PCR, and the TCRdb table lists in-frame clones only, not all of them. The sample shows 50,000 to 55,000 clones, none of them appearing just once.

The sequence was obtained from a person between 18 and 69 years old in good health. This chain links TRBV19 with TRBJ1-4, with 8 bases identical to TRBD1. Sample: peripheral blood mononuclear cells. CDR3 protein: CASTVLGRGQEEVNEKLFF. The covered CDR3 bases are TGTGCTAGTACGGTCCTCGGCAGGGGGCAGGAAGAGGTAAATGAAAAA.